Listed below are T cell receptor beta chains from one sample, sequenced in a study of T cell responses to AZD1222 COVID-19 vaccine. The table came from immunoSEQ multiplex PCR; TCRdb's copy has only in-frame clones and leaves some out. The repertoire consists of 110,000 or so clones, with around nine tenths occurring once and the leading ten covering 2.5% to 3%. The input for sequencing was peripheral blood, taken on day 0 of AZD1222 vaccination. The origin of the receptors is an adult in good health. The CDR3 runs from the conserved cysteine through the conserved F or W. The order of the fields is J gene, D gene, V gene, clone size, CDR3 DNA, CDR3 protein. D genes are given only for firm matches. Part of the rows lack a size; the others show once, few, many or a class for expanded clones.

TRBJ1-2 | NA | TRBV4-2 | NA | TGTGCCAGCAGCCAGGGGAACTATGGCTACACCTTC | CASSQGNYGYTF
TRBJ1-1 | NA | TRBV6-1 | NA | TGTGCCAGCAGTGAATTAGGACACGGGTTCTCTGAAGCTTTCTTT | CASSELGHGFSEAFF
TRBJ2-2 | TRBD2 | TRBV24-1 | NA | TGTGCCACCAGTGACCCTACTAGCGGGGGAAACACCGGGGAGCTGTTTTTT | CATSDPTSGGNTGELFF
TRBJ1-2 | NA | TRBV27 | NA | TGTGCCAGCAGTTTAGCCCCCGGGGGCAACTATGGCTACACCTTC | CASSLAPGGNYGYTF
TRBJ1-2 | NA | TRBV24-1 | NA | TGTGCCACCAGTGATCCTTCGACGCGTGAAAGCTACACCTTC | CATSDPSTRESYTF
TRBJ1-1 | NA | TRBV6-5 | NA | TGTGCCAGCAGCCTCGGGCAGGGTCGGACTGAAGCTTTCTTT | CASSLGQGRTEAFF
TRBJ1-6 | TRBD1 | TRBV30 | NA | TGTGCCTGGAGGGGTTACAGGGGTGGGGATTCACCCCTCCACTTT | CAWRGYRGGDSPLHF
TRBJ1-5 | NA | TRBV7-2 | NA | TGTGCCAGCAGCTCCCGGGAGGGCTACGGCCAGCCCCAGCATTTT | CASSSREGYGQPQHF
TRBJ1-5 | NA | TRBV2 | NA | TGTGCCAGCTCATTGGACGGAATTTATCAGCCCCAGCATTTT | CASSLDGIYQPQHF
TRBJ1-2 | NA | TRBV9 | NA | TGTGCCAGCAGCTCCACAGGGAATGGCTACACCTTC | CASSSTGNGYTF
TRBJ1-4 | TRBD1 | TRBV19 | NA | TGTGCCAGTAGACATGGGACAGCCTCCGGGGAAAAACTGTTTTTT | CASRHGTASGEKLFF
TRBJ2-1 | TRBD2 | TRBV7-9 | NA | TGTGCCAGCATCTCTACAAGGACTAGCCACCCTCTGATTTTCAATGAGCAGTTCTTC | CASISTRTSHPLIFNEQFF
TRBJ1-1 | TRBD1 | TRBV19 | once | TGTGCCAGTAGTGTCAACAGGGGAGGGACTGAAGCTTTCTTT | CASSVNRGGTEAFF
TRBJ2-3 | NA | TRBV11-3 | NA | TGTGCCAGCAGCTTAAATGCGGGAGATACGCAGTATTTT | CASSLNAGDTQYF
TRBJ2-7 | NA | TRBV5-1 | NA | TGCGCCAGCAGCTTGGGAAGCACGGTATGGGGCGGTACCTACGAGCAGTACTTC | CASSLGSTVWGGTYEQYF
TRBJ1-6 | NA | TRBV18 | few | TGTGCCAGCTCACCCAGGACAGCTAGCTCCTATAATTCACCCCTCCACTTT | CASSPRTASSYNSPLHF